This TCR beta chain appears in the sequencing data of a study of cytomegalovirus exposure and HLA in healthy donors. Study-wide findings and caveats: It was reported that the classifier diagnosed cytomegalovirus status with high specificity and sensitivity in both the original and validation cohorts.

In the case of this clone: Its antigen is unknown. A junction boundary mismatches the germline segment, possibly from a read error.

The PCR ran on 60 Vbeta and 13 Jbeta primers. The data were produced by immunoSEQ multiplex PCR, yet TCRdb's version contains in-frame clones alone and is incomplete. The table records 150,000 to 200,000 clones, around 80% of them present only once. This CDR3 is built from 11 residues. Germline V gives CDR1 ENHRY, CDR2 SYGVKD. The sample comprised PBMCs. The source of this sequence is a female donor in good health and CMV-seronegative. This sequence joins TRBV10-3 and TRBJ2-4, with a weak D call TRBD1 (5 bases). The CDR3 reads CAIMQGNSQYF. In nucleotides, the CDR3 is TGTGCCATCATGCAGGGAAACAGTCAGTACTTC.